The rows below give T cell receptor beta chains drawn from one sample of a study of T cells in Graves' hyperthyroidism and ophthalmopathy. TCRdb redid the calling of the multiplex PCR reads with MiXCR, one entry per CDR3 protein. Of roughly 420,000 distinct CDR3 sequences in the sample, around a sixth were seen once. The sample consisted of blood. All receptors derive from a woman younger than 30 with Graves' hyperthyroidism. The CDR3 runs from the conserved cysteine through the conserved F or W. A D gene is named only where the DNA matches it firmly. Expanded clones are given a class, and other clones once, few, many or no size at all.

d_call	j_call	clone_size	v_call	cdr3_nt	cdr3_aa
TRBD1	TRBJ2-5	few	TRBV3-1	TGTGCCGGTCGCACAGGGGCCCTCGGGGAGACCCAGTACTTC	CAGRTGALGETQYF
NA	TRBJ2-5	many	TRBV11-2	TGTGCCAGCAGCGAGTTTAGGGACCCCTTTGGGGAGACCCAGTACTTC	CASSEFRDPFGETQYF
TRBD2	TRBJ2-1	many	TRBV3-1	TGTGCCAGCAGCCGCGGTCCGGGACTAGCGGGCTACAATGAGCAGTTCTTC	CASSRGPGLAGYNEQFF
TRBD2	TRBJ2-5	many	TRBV12-5	TGTGCTAGTGCCCCTTCGTCAGCGGGACTGGAGACCCAGTACTTC	CASAPSSAGLETQYF
NA	TRBJ2-7	many	TRBV12-3/TRBV12-4	TGTGCCAGCACCCCGGGACGGATCCCTTACGAGCAGTACTTC	CASTPGRIPYEQYF
TRBD2	TRBJ2-5	NA	TRBV7-9	TGTGCCAGCAGCCTCGGGACTAGCGGGAGACAAGAGACCCAGTACTTC	CASSLGTSGRQETQYF
TRBD2	TRBJ2-1	NA	TRBV5-1	TGCGCCAGCAGCTTCGGGCGGGGGTACAATGAGCAGTTCTTC	CASSFGRGYNEQFF
NA	TRBJ2-1	many	TRBV10-2	TGCGCCAGCAGTGCGTCCGAGAGCTCCTACAATGAGCAGTTCTTC	CASSASESSYNEQFF
TRBD2	TRBJ2-3	NA	TRBV2	TGTGCCAGCAGTCGCACGCAGACTAGCGGGAGTGGTGTGGCAGATACGCAGTATTTT	CASSRTQTSGSGVADTQYF
TRBD1	TRBJ1-3	few	TRBV4-1	TGCGCCAGCAGCCGGGACAGGGGCTCTGGAAACACCATATATTTT	CASSRDRGSGNTIYF
TRBD1	TRBJ1-5	many	TRBV12-3/TRBV12-4	TGTGCCAGCAGTTTAGCCGGGACAGGGGGCTTAACTCAGCCCCAGCATTTT	CASSLAGTGGLTQPQHF
TRBD2	TRBJ2-5	few	TRBV2	TGTGCCAGCCGAGGGACAGCGGGGGGCCCGGAGACCCAGTACTTC	CASRGTAGGPETQYF
TRBD1	TRBJ2-3	many	TRBV11-3	TGTGCCAGCAGCACCTACGGACAGGGTGGCACAGATACGCAGTATTTT	CASSTYGQGGTDTQYF
NA	TRBJ2-5	many	TRBV6-1	TGTGCCAGCAGTGGTGGTCGGGAGACCCAGTACTTC	CASSGGRETQYF
TRBD2	TRBJ2-5	many	TRBV20-1	TGCAGTGCTAAAACTACTAGCGGGAGGGATACAGAGACCCAGTACTTC	CSAKTTSGRDTETQYF
NA	TRBJ2-3	few	TRBV24-1	TGTGCCACCAGTGATCCCCAGGCGGGGGATACGCAGTATTTT	CATSDPQAGDTQYF
NA	TRBJ1-6	many	TRBV5-1	TGTGCCAGCAGCTTCTACAATTCACCCCTCCACTTT	CASSFYNSPLHF
NA	TRBJ2-5	many	TRBV24-1	TGTGCCACCAGTGACCGCACCCAGGACGGTGGCCGGGAGACCCAGTACTTC	CATSDRTQDGGRETQYF
NA	TRBJ2-5	many	TRBV4-1	TGCGCCAGCAGCCAAGACGTAGAGGGGGGAAAAGAGACCCAGTACTTC	CASSQDVEGGKETQYF
NA	TRBJ2-2	few	TRBV7-9	TGTGCCAGCAGCTCACCCGCCTCAGGCGTCCAGACGAACACCGGGGAGCTGTTTTTT	CASSSPASGVQTNTGELFF
NA	TRBJ2-4	NA	TRBV4-1	TGCGCCAGCAGCCAAGCCTCTCGAACTGCCAGGGGTGGGAACATTCAGTACTTC	CASSQASRTARGGNIQYF
NA	TRBJ1-5	few	TRBV10-3	TGTGCCATCAGTGAGTCAAGGGGGAGCAATCAGCCCCAGCATTTT	CAISESRGSNQPQHF
NA	TRBJ1-1	many	TRBV6-1	TGTGCCACCCAGGGGTACACTGAAGCTTTCTTT	CATQGYTEAFF
TRBD2	TRBJ2-3	NA	TRBV7-3	TGTGCCAGCAGCTTACTAGCGGGAGCTTCTAGCACAGATACGCAGTATTTT	CASSLLAGASSTDTQYF
TRBD1	TRBJ2-2	NA	TRBV10-3	TGTGCCATCAGGCACAGGGGGGAAAGCGGGGAGCTGTTTTTT	CAIRHRGESGELFF
TRBD2	TRBJ2-1	many	TRBV4-1	TGCGCCAGCAGGGGGGGACTAGTCCCTCTTAGCTCCTACAATGAGCAGTTCTTC	CASRGGLVPLSSYNEQFF
TRBD2	TRBJ2-3	NA	TRBV14	TGTGCCAGCAGCAACGGAGTAGCGGGAGGGCGCGCAGATACGCAGTATTTT	CASSNGVAGGRADTQYF
NA	TRBJ1-5	NA	TRBV19	TGTGCCAGTACCCGGAGGATCGGGGGAGGACAGCCCCAGCATTTT	CASTRRIGGGQPQHF
TRBD1	TRBJ2-3	many	TRBV20-1	TGCAGTGCTAGAGAGCTCGGACAGGGTTACGATACGCAGTATTTT	CSARELGQGYDTQYF
NA	TRBJ2-5	many	TRBV6-1	TGTGCCAGCAGCCCAGGGGGGGTACGCCAAGAGACCCAGTACTTC	CASSPGGVRQETQYF
TRBD1	TRBJ1-6	few	TRBV6-2/TRBV6-3	TGTGCCAGCAGTTACGAGACTCAGGGGGCGGCTACGAATTCACCCCTCCACTTT	CASSYETQGAATNSPLHF
NA	TRBJ2-5	few	TRBV7-6	TGTGCCAGCAGCCCCCCCTCAGGGGGGGGAGAGACCCAGTACTTC	CASSPPSGGGETQYF
TRBD2	TRBJ2-4	few	TRBV19	TGTGCCAGTACCGGGACTAGCATTCAGTACTTC	CASTGTSIQYF
TRBD1	TRBJ2-1	NA	TRBV7-2	TGTGCCAGCAGCCTATGGGGACAGGGCGTAGGCAATGAGCAGTTCTTC	CASSLWGQGVGNEQFF
TRBD1	TRBJ1-4	many	TRBV6-1	TGTGCCAGCAGTCGGACAGGGGGTGAAAAACTGTTTTTT	CASSRTGGEKLFF
NA	TRBJ2-6	NA	TRBV12-3/TRBV12-4	TGTGCCAGCAGTTTTGAGTCCCCTGGGGCCAACGTCCTGACTTTC	CASSFESPGANVLTF
TRBD2	TRBJ2-1	many	TRBV24-1	TGTGCCACCGGCCCGTCGGGAGGGAGCTCCTACAATGAGCAGTTCTTC	CATGPSGGSSYNEQFF
NA	TRBJ2-7	many	TRBV7-2	TGTGCCAGCAGCTTTTCCAGCTTGGGGGCTGGCGAGCAGTACTTC	CASSFSSLGAGEQYF
NA	TRBJ2-5	few	TRBV5-1	TGCGCCAGCAGCTTGGCAGATAGGTACCAAGAGACCCAGTACTTC	CASSLADRYQETQYF
NA	TRBJ1-2	NA	TRBV27	TGTGCCAGCGGGGCAGGGAGAGACTATGGCTACACCTTC	CASGAGRDYGYTF
NA	TRBJ2-1	NA	TRBV4-1	TGCGCCAGCAGCCAGCCCCGCTCCCAGAATGAGCAGTTCTTC	CASSQPRSQNEQFF
TRBD2	TRBJ2-7	many	TRBV18	TGTGCCAGCTCACCAGGTAGCGGGGGGTACGAGCAGTACTTC	CASSPGSGGYEQYF
NA	TRBJ1-5	many	TRBV10-3	TGTGCCATCAGTGACCCCGAGGGCAATCAGCCCCAGCATTTT	CAISDPEGNQPQHF
TRBD1	TRBJ2-1	NA	TRBV28	TGTGCCAGCAGTTTACGGCAGGGGGATAGCAATGAGCAGTTCTTC	CASSLRQGDSNEQFF
TRBD1	TRBJ2-1	many	TRBV28	TGTGCCAGCAGTTACCCGACAGGGGACAATGAGCAGTTCTTC	CASSYPTGDNEQFF
TRBD1	TRBJ1-1	NA	TRBV20-1	TGCAGTGCTAGGACAGGGGGCGGCCGGAACACTGAAGCTTTCTTT	CSARTGGGRNTEAFF